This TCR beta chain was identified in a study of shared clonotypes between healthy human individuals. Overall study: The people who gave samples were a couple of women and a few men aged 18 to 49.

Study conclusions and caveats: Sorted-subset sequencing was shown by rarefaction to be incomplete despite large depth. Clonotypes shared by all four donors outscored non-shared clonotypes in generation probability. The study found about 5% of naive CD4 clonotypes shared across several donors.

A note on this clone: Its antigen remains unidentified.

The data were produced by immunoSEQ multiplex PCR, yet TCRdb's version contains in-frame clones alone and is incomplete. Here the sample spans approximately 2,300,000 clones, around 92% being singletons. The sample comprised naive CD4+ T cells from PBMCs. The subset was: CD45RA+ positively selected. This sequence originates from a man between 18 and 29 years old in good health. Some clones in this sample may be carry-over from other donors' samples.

The CDR3 loop reads CASSSQGATNEKLFF. The CDR3 coding sequence is TGTGCCAGCAGCTCACAGGGGGCAACTAATGAAAAACTGTTTTTT. The chain recombines TRBV13 with TRBJ1-4; TRBD1 agrees at 8 bases. Germline CDR1 is PRHDT and CDR2 is FYEKMQ (reference sequence). V gave up 4 bases and J gave up 0 bases; unmatched junction bases: 1. This CDR3 contains 15 residues.